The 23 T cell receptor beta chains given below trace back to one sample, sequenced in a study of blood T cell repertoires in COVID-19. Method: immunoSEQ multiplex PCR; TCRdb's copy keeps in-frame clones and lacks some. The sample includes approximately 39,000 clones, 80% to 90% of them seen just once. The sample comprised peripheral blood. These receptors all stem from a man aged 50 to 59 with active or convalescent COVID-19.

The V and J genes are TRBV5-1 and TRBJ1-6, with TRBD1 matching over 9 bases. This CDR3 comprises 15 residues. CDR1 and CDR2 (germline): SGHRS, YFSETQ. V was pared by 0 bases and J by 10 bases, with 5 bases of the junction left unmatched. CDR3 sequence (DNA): TGCGCCAGCAGCTTGGATGGGGGACAGGGCTCACCCCTCCACTTT. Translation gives CASSLDGGQGSPLHF.

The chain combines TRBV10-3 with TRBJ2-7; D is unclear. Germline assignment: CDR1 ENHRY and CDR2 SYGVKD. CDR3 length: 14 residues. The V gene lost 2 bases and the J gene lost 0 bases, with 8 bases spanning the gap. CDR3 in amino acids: CAISEGQDSYEQYV. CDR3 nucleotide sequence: TGTGCCATCAGTGAGGGCCAGGACTCCTACGAGCAGTACGTC.

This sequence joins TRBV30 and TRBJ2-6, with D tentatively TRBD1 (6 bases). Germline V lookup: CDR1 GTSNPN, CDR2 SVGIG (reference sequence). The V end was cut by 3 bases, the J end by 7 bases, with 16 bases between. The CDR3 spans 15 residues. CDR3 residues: CAWSRPGDVANVLTF. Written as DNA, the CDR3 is TGTGCCTGGAGCAGGCCAGGGGATGTAGCCAACGTCCTGACTTTC. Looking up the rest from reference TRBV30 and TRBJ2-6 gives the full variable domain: SQTIHQWPATLVQPVGSPLSLECTVEGTSNPNLYWYRQAAGRGLQLLFYSVGIGQISSEVPQNLSASRPQDRQFILSSKKLLLSDSGFYLCAWSRPGDVANVLTFGAGSRLTVL.

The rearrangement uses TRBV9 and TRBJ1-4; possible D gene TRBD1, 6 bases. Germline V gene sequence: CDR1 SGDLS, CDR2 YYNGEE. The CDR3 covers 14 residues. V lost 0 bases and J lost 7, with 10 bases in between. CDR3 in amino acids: CASSVGTVAEKLFF. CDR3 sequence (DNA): TGTGCCAGCAGCGTAGGGACAGTAGCTGAAAAACTGTTTTTT. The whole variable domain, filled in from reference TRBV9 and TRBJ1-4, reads DSGVTQTPKHLITATGQRVTLRCSPRSGDLSVYWYQQSLDQGLQFLIQYYNGEERAKGNILERFSAQQFPDLHSELNLSSLELGDSALYFCASSVGTVAEKLFFGSGTQLSVL.

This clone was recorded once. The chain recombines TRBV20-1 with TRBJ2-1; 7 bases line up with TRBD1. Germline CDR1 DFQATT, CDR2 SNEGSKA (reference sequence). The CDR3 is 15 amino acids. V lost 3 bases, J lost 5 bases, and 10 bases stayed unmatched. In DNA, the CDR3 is TGCAGTGCTAGTGGTGACAGGGCTTCCCACAATGAGCAGTTCTTC. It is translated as CSASGDRASHNEQFF.

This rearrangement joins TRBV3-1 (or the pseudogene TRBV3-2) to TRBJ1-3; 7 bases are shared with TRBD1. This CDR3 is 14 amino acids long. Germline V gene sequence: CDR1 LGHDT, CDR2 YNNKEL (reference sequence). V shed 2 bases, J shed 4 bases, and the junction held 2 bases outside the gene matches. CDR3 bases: TGTGCCAGCAGCCAAAGGGGGCACGGAAACACCATATATTTT. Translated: CASSQRGHGNTIYF.

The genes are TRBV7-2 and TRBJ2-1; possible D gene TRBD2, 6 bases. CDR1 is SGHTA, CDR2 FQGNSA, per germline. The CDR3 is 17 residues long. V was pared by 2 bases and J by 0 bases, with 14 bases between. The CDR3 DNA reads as TGTGCCAGCAGCTTATTAAGCCCGACTAGCTCCTACAATGAGCAGTTCTTC. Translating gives CASSLLSPTSSYNEQFF.

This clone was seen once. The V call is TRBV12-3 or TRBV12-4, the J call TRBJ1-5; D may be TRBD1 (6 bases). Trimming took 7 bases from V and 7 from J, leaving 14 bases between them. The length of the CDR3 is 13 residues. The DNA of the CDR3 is TGTGCCAGCACCCAGGGGTACAAGCAGCCCCAGCATTTT. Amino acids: CASTQGYKQPQHF.

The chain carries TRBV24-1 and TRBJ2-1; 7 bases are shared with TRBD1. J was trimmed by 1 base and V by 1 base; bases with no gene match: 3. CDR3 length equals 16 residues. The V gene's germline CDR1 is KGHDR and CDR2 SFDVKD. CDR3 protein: CATSDFSGQSYNEQFF. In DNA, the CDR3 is TGTGCCACCAGTGATTTCTCGGGACAGTCCTACAATGAGCAGTTCTTC.

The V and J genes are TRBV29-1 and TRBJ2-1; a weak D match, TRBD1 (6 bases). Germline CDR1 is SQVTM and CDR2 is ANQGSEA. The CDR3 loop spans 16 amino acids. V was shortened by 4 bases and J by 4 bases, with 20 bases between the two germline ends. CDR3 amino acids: CSVARGYGTPYNEQFF. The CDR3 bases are TGCAGCGTTGCCCGCGGCTACGGGACACCTTACAATGAGCAGTTCTTC.

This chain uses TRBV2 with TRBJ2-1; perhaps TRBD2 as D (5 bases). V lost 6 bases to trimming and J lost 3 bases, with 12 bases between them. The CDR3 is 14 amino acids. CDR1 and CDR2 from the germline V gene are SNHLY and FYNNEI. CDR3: CASSVVGDYNEQFF. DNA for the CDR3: TGTGCCAGCAGCGTAGTGGGAGACTACAATGAGCAGTTCTTC. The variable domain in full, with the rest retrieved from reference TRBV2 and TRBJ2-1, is EPEVTQTPSHQVTQMGQEVILRCVPISNHLYFYWYRQILGQKVEFLVSFYNNEISEKSEIFDDQFSVERPDGSNFTLKIRSTKLEDSAMYFCASSVVGDYNEQFFGPGTRLTVL.

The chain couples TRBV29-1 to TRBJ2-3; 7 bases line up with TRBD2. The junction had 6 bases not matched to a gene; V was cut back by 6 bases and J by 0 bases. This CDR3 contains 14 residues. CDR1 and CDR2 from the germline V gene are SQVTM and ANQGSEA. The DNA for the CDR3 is TGCAGCGTGAGACTAGCAGATAGCACAGATACGCAGTATTTT. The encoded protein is CSVRLADSTDTQYF.

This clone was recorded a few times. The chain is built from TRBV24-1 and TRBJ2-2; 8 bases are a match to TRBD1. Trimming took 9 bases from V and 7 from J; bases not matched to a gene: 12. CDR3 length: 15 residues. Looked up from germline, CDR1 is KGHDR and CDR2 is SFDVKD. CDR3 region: CATAGTGRFGGELFF. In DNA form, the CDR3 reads TGTGCCACCGCCGGGACAGGAAGGTTTGGCGGGGAGCTGTTTTTT.

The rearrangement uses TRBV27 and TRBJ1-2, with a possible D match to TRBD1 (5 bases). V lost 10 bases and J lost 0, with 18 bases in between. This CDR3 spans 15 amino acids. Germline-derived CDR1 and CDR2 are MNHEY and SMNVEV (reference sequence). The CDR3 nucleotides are TGTGCCAACCGACAGACCCCAGATTCTAACTATGGCTACACCTTC. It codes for CANRQTPDSNYGYTF.

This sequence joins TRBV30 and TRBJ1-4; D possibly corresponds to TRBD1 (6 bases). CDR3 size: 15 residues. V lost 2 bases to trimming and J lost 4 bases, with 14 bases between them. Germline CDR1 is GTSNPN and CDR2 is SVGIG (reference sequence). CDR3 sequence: CAWSPNRVNNEKLFF. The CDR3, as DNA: TGTGCCTGGAGTCCAAACAGGGTGAATAATGAAAAACTGTTTTTT.

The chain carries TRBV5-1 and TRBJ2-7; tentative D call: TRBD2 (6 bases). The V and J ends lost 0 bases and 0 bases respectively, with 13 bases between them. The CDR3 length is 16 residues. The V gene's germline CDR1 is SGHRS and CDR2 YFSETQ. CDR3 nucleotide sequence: TGCGCCAGCAGCTTGGTGCGGGACGCAGACTCCTACGAGCAGTACTTC. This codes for CASSLVRDADSYEQYF. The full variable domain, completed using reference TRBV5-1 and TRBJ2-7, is KAGVTQTPRYLIKTRGQQVTLSCSPISGHRSVSWYQQTPGQGLQFLFEYFSETQRNKGNFPGRFSGRQFSNSRSEMNVSTLELGDSALYLCASSLVRDADSYEQYFGPGTRLTVT.

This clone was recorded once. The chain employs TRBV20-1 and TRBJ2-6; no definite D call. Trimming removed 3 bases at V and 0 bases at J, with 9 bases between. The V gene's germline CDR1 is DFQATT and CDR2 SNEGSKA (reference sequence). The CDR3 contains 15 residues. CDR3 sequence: CSASGQTSGANVLTF. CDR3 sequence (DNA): TGCAGTGCTAGTGGGCAAACCTCTGGGGCCAACGTCCTGACTTTC.

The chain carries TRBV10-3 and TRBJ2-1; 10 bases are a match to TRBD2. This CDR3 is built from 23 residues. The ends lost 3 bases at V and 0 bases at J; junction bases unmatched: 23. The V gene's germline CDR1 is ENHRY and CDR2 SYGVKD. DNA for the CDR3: TGTGCCATCAGTGATGCCCTTACTAGCGGGGAATCAAAACTGCGTAGCTCCTACAATGAGCAGTTCTTC. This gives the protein CAISDALTSGESKLRSSYNEQFF.

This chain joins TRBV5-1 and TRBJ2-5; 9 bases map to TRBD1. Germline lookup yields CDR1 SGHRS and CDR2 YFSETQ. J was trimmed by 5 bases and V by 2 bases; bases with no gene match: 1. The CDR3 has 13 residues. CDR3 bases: TGCGCCAGCAGCTTCGGGACAGGGGAGACCCAGTACTTC. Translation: CASSFGTGETQYF.

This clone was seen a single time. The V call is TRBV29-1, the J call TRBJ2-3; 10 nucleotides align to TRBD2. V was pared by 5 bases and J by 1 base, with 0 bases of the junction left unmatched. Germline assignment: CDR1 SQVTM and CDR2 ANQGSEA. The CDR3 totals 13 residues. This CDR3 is CSVLAGGTDTQYF. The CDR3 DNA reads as TGCAGCGTTCTAGCGGGAGGCACAGATACGCAGTATTTT.

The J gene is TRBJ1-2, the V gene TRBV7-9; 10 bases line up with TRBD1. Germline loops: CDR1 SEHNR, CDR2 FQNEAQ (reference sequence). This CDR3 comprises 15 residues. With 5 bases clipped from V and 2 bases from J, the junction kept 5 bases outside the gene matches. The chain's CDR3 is CASSLPGQGNYGYTF. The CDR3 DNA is TGTGCCAGCAGCCTCCCGGGACAGGGGAACTATGGCTACACCTTC. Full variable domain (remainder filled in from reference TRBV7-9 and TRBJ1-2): DTGVSQNPRHKITKRGQNVTFRCDPISEHNRLYWYRQTLGQGPEFLTYFQNEAQLEKSRLLSDRFSAERPKGSFSTLEIQRTEQGDSAMYLCASSLPGQGNYGYTFGSGTRLTVV.

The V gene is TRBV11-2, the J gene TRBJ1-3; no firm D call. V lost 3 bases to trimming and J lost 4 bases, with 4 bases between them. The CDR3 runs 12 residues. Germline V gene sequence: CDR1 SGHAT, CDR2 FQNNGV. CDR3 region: CASSFSGNTIYF. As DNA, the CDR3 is TGTGCCAGCAGCTTCTCCGGAAACACCATATATTTT.

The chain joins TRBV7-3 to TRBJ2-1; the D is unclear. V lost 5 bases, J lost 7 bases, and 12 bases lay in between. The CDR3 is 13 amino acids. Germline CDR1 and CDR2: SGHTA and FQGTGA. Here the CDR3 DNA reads TGTGCCAGCAGCACCGAGACTGGTAATGAGCAGTTCTTC. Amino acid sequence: CASSTETGNEQFF. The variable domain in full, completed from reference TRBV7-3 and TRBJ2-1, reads GAGVSQTPSNKVTEKGKYVELRCDPISGHTALYWYRQSLGQGPEFLIYFQGTGAADDSGLPNDRFFAVRPEGSVSTLKIQRTERGDSAVYLCASSTETGNEQFFGPGTRLTVL.